These 19 T cell receptor beta chains were sequenced from one sample in a study of blood T cell repertoires in COVID-19. Assay: immunoSEQ multiplex PCR; the TCRdb copy retains only in-frame clones and omits some. The repertoire holds 99,000 or so clones, approximately 86% seen once, with around 2% in the top ten. The sample was peripheral blood. The receptors were sampled from a man aged 45-60 years with COVID-19, enrolled during active disease.

The V gene is TRBV11-3, the J gene TRBJ2-4; 13 bases map to TRBD2. The CDR3 totals 19 residues. Unmatched junction bases numbered 6, after V lost 0 bases and J lost 1 base. Germline V lookup: CDR1 SGHNT, CDR2 YENEEA. CDR3 amino acids: CASSLDHGGLAGAKNIQYF. CDR3 nucleotide sequence: TGTGCCAGCAGCTTAGATCACGGGGGACTAGCGGGGGCCAAAAACATTCAGTACTTC. Variable domain in full (rest from reference TRBV11-3 and TRBJ2-4): EAGVVQSPRYKIIEKKQPVAFWCNPISGHNTLYWYLQNLGQGPELLIRYENEEAVDDSQLPKDRFSAERLKGVDSTLKIQPAELGDSAVYLCASSLDHGGLAGAKNIQYFGAGTRLSVL.

V is TRBV13 and J is TRBJ2-3; no reliable D call. Germline assignment: CDR1 PRHDT and CDR2 FYEKMQ (reference sequence). Trimming shortened V by 5 bases and J by 4 bases, and 7 bases separated the two germline ends. This CDR3 has 12 residues. The CDR3 sequence is CASSRPADTQYF. For the CDR3, the DNA is TGTGCCAGCAGCCGCCCAGCAGATACGCAGTATTTT.

The chain joins TRBV6-5 to TRBJ1-5; TRBD1 might be the D (5 bases). V was clipped by 7 bases and J by 4 bases, with 14 bases between them. The CDR3 extends over 14 amino acids. Germline CDR1 and CDR2: MNHEY and SVGAGI. For the CDR3, the DNA is TGTGCCAGCAAAAGGACCGGGGGAAATCAGCCCCAGCATTTT. Protein sequence: CASKRTGGNQPQHF.

V and J are TRBV6-6 and TRBJ2-2; TRBD1 matches at 8 bases. CDR3 length equals 15 residues. The germline V gene encodes CDR1 MNHNY and CDR2 SVGAGI (reference sequence). Losses at the gene ends were 5 bases for V and 5 bases for J; bases not matched to a gene: 7. Here the CDR3 DNA reads TGTGCCAGCAGTCCCGGACAGGGAAGAACCGGGGAGCTGTTTTTT. It codes for CASSPGQGRTGELFF.

V and J are TRBV2 and TRBJ1-4, with 8 bases matching TRBD1. The CDR3 loop spans 13 amino acids. The germline V gene has CDR1 SNHLY and CDR2 FYNNEI. V gave up 7 bases and J gave up 8 bases; unmatched junction bases: 6. The CDR3 loop is CASNGQGREKLFF. The CDR3 DNA follows: TGTGCCAGCAACGGACAGGGACGGGAAAAACTGTTTTTT.

This clone was observed a few times. The chain combines TRBV18 with TRBJ2-3; D might be TRBD2 (7 bases). Germline-derived CDR1 and CDR2 are KGHSH and LQKENI. V lost 0 bases and J 5 bases, leaving 15 bases between the germline ends. The CDR3 has 16 residues. CDR3 DNA sequence: TGTGCCAGCTCACCACCCAAAGGGGGGGGGCAAGATACGCAGTATTTT. Translation: CASSPPKGGGQDTQYF.

V usage is TRBV5-1 and J usage is TRBJ2-5; 10 positions match TRBD2. The junction had 7 bases not matched to a gene; V was cut back by 0 bases and J by 2 bases. There are 17 residues in the CDR3. Germline V gene sequence: CDR1 SGHRS, CDR2 YFSETQ. CDR3 residues: CASSLAPSGGEQETQYF. In DNA, the CDR3 is TGCGCCAGCAGCTTGGCCCCCAGCGGGGGGGAACAAGAGACCCAGTACTTC.

The chain employs TRBV7-8 and TRBJ2-1; 7 positions agree with TRBD1. The CDR3 consists of 15 residues. Germline trimming cut 1 base from V and 2 bases from J; bases unmatched to any gene: 2. Germline-derived CDR1 and CDR2 are SGHVS and FQNEAQ. In nucleotides, the CDR3 is TGTGCCAGCAGCTTAGGACAGGGCCCCTACAATGAGCAGTTCTTC. Translated: CASSLGQGPYNEQFF.

The chain combines TRBV7-2 with TRBJ2-1, with D perhaps TRBD2 (5 bases). The CDR3 sequence is 15 residues long. Germline V gene sequence: CDR1 SGHTA, CDR2 FQGNSA. Trimming stripped 3 bases from V and 9 bases from J, with 18 bases between. CDR3 region: CASSFPGKRRGEQFF. The DNA for the CDR3 is TGTGCCAGCAGCTTCCCGGGGAAAAGACGGGGTGAGCAGTTCTTC.

The chain carries TRBV4-1 and TRBJ2-5; weak D call: TRBD1 (5 bases). Trimming removed 0 bases from V and 2 bases from J, with 13 bases in between. The V gene's germline CDR1 is MGHRA and CDR2 YSYEKL. This CDR3 comprises 16 residues. This chain's CDR3 is CASSQDPQGGQETQYF. The CDR3 region has the DNA TGCGCCAGCAGCCAAGATCCCCAGGGTGGGCAAGAGACCCAGTACTTC.

This chain connects TRBV5-1 to TRBJ2-7, with D possibly matching TRBD1 (6 bases). The germline V and J ends were trimmed by 1 base and 5 bases, with 16 bases remaining between them. This CDR3 spans 15 amino acids. The germline gives CDR1 SGHRS, CDR2 YFSETQ. The CDR3 nucleotides are TGCGCCAGCAGCTTGTTAAGTACAGGGATAGACGAGCAGTACTTC. The encoded protein is CASSLLSTGIDEQYF.

This clone was counted a single time. This chain joins TRBV24-1 and TRBJ2-3; 8 bases line up with TRBD1. The CDR3 is made up of 14 amino acids. Germline V gene sequence: CDR1 KGHDR, CDR2 SFDVKD. With V trimmed by 11 bases and J by 0 bases, 6 bases remained unmatched. The CDR3 nucleotides read TGTGCCATAAAGGACAGGGAAAGCACAGATACGCAGTATTTT. Its protein is CAIKDRESTDTQYF.

V and J are TRBV12-3 or TRBV12-4 and TRBJ2-2, with D perhaps TRBD1 (6 bases). V was cut by 4 bases and J by 7 bases, with 7 bases left in between. CDR3 length: 12 amino acids. CDR3 sequence: CASSYRVGELFF. CDR3 DNA sequence: TGTGCCAGCAGTTACAGGGTCGGGGAGCTGTTTTTT.

The chain combines TRBV6-5 with TRBJ1-1; the D is unclear. The germline V gene encodes CDR1 MNHEY and CDR2 SVGAGI. The CDR3 has 13 residues. The V end lost 9 bases, the J end lost 0 bases, and 11 bases lay between the germline ends. CDR3 nucleotide sequence: TGTGCCAGTAACAGTATAATGAACACTGAAGCTTTCTTT. Amino acids: CASNSIMNTEAFF.

CDR3 nucleotides: TGTGCCAGCAGTTCCGGACAGGGTCGAGGCTACACCTTC. It specifies CASSSGQGRGYTF. The chain combines TRBV12-3 or TRBV12-4 with TRBJ1-2; TRBD1 aligns across 8 bases. This CDR3 comprises 13 residues. The ends lost 4 bases at V and 8 bases at J; junction bases unmatched: 6.

The chain couples TRBV9 to TRBJ2-2, with TRBD1 identical over 8 bases. CDR3 size: 16 residues. V shed 4 bases, J shed 2 bases, and the junction held 7 bases outside the gene matches. Germline loops: CDR1 SGDLS, CDR2 YYNGEE. This CDR3 is CASSPRGTGNTGELFF. Written as DNA, the CDR3 is TGTGCCAGCAGCCCCCGAGGGACAGGTAACACCGGGGAGCTGTTTTTT.

This clone was found once. The chain has TRBV19 and TRBJ1-6, with D possibly being TRBD1 (5 bases). The CDR3 length is 15 residues. Trimming took 3 bases from V and 3 from J, leaving 9 bases between them. The germline V gene has CDR1 LNHDA and CDR2 SQIVND (reference sequence). The CDR3 sequence: CASSMGQGYNSPLHF. In nucleotides, the CDR3 is TGTGCCAGTAGTATGGGGCAGGGCTATAATTCACCCCTCCACTTT.

The V gene is TRBV4-1, the J gene TRBJ1-1; 7 nucleotides line up with TRBD1. The germline CDR1 and CDR2 sequences are MGHRA and YSYEKL. This CDR3 contains 14 residues. The V and J ends lost 3 bases and 5 bases, in that order; junction bases with no gene match: 6. The CDR3 reads CASSHNRGGTEAFF. The DNA of the CDR3 is TGCGCCAGCAGCCACAACAGGGGTGGGACTGAAGCTTTCTTT.

This chain links TRBV9 with TRBJ2-1; no clear D. V shed 2 bases and J shed 2 bases, with 5 bases lying between them. CDR1 and CDR2 from the germline V gene are SGDLS and YYNGEE. This CDR3 is built from 13 residues. The CDR3 sequence: CASSVSTYNEQFF. CDR3 sequence (DNA): TGTGCCAGCAGCGTTTCCACCTACAATGAGCAGTTCTTC.